These 17 T cell receptor beta chains originate from one sample sequenced in a study of T cells after yellow fever vaccination (dated by TCRdb to about 2019). The treatment or condition label of this sample denotes: live attenuated yellow fever vaccine strain. The library was generated by 5' RACE. TCRdb lists the instrument as Illumina NovaSeq 6000. TCRdb itself trimmed the public reads at Q25 with fastp, ran MiXCR and retained productive beta chains. Merged by CDR3 protein, the rows form single entries marked with the most common genes and DNA. This sample is represented by about 300,000 distinct CDR3 sequences; approximately 10% of them were singletons. Of the sample, approximately 3.3% is held by the ten largest clones. Sequenced material: CD4+ T cells sorted from PBMCs, taken 5 days after the yellow fever booster vaccination. The receptors stem from a young man who received the YFV17D yellow fever vaccine.

The table lists this clonotype with a few counts. The chain employs TRBV11-3 and TRBJ2-5, with D perhaps TRBD2 (7 bases). This CDR3 contains 15 residues. Trimming cost V 6 bases and J 3 bases, with 17 bases left between them. The germline gives CDR1 SGHNT, CDR2 YENEEA. The CDR3 loop reads CASSSGAGAEETQYF. The CDR3 DNA follows: TGTGCCAGCAGTTCCGGGGCGGGGGCCGAAGAGACCCAGTACTTC.

The V and J genes are TRBV18 and TRBJ1-1; D gene unclear. With 6 bases removed from V and 1 base from J, the gap between germline ends came to 12 bases. This CDR3 contains 14 residues. From germline, CDR1 is KGHSH and CDR2 LQKENI. CDR3 nucleotide sequence: TGTGCCAGCTCTACAGAAGACGGGAACACTGAAGCTTTCTTT. Its translation is CASSTEDGNTEAFF.

The table lists this clonotype with many counts. The rearrangement joins TRBV20-1 to TRBJ2-3; D may be TRBD2 (6 bases). The germline V and J ends were trimmed by 6 bases and 0 bases, with 19 bases remaining between them. The CDR3 spans 16 residues. The germline CDR1 and CDR2 sequences are DFQATT and SNEGSKA (reference sequence). The CDR3 DNA sequence: TGCAGTGCCCAAGCCTTTAGCGGACCTAGCACAGATACGCAGTATTTT. As protein: CSAQAFSGPSTDTQYF.

CDR3 in DNA: TGTGCCGCCCAGGGCAGGGGCCAAGAGACCCAGTACTTC. It yields the protein CAAQGRGQETQYF. The chain is built from TRBV27 and TRBJ2-5, with D tentatively TRBD1 (6 bases). This CDR3 region has 13 residues. The germline gives CDR1 MNHEY, CDR2 SMNVEV (reference sequence). Trimming took 11 bases from V and 1 from J, leaving 14 bases between them.

This clonotype was seen a few times. V and J are TRBV20-1 and TRBJ1-1; D gene unclear. The CDR3 loop spans 14 amino acids. Germline V lookup: CDR1 DFQATT, CDR2 SNEGSKA (reference sequence). V lost 5 bases and J lost 1, with 14 bases in between. CDR3 DNA: TGCAGTGCTCTTTCCGTGGACCCGAACACTGAAGCTTTCTTT. Translating it yields CSALSVDPNTEAFF.

The chain couples TRBV3-2 to TRBJ2-7; TRBD1, as called in the table, went unchecked against the DNA. TRBV3-2 is a documented pseudogene. This CDR3 has 16 residues. The CDR3, as DNA: TGTGCCAGCAGCCAAGCCCGGACGGTTAGCTCCTACGAGCAGTACTTC. Its translation is CASSQARTVSSYEQYF.

The J gene is TRBJ1-5, the V gene TRBV19; TRBD1 matches at 7 bases. The germline CDR1 and CDR2 sequences are LNHDA and SQIVND (reference sequence). The CDR3 has 16 amino acids. V was clipped by 3 bases and J by 6 bases; unmatched bases: 11. In DNA, the CDR3 is TGTGCCAGTAGTATCCACAGCAGAACAGGGGCTCAGCCCCAGCATTTT. Translating it yields CASSIHSRTGAQPQHF.

This clonotype showed up just a few times. This sequence joins TRBV5-6 and TRBJ2-3; D not resolved. V lost 4 bases, J lost 4 bases, and 13 bases lay in between. The CDR3 extends over 14 amino acids. Germline-derived CDR1 and CDR2 are SGHDT and YYEEEE. The CDR3 DNA reads TGTGCCAGCAGCACGGACCCCTCTCCAGATACGCAGTATTTT. Its protein product is CASSTDPSPDTQYF.

There are a few counts of this clonotype. The chain carries TRBV2 and TRBJ1-1; D remains ambiguous. Per germline, CDR1 SNHLY and CDR2 FYNNEI. The CDR3 sequence is 11 residues long. Trimming cost V 2 bases and J 7 bases, with 5 bases left between them. Here the CDR3 reads CASSERGEAFF. The CDR3 DNA sequence: TGTGCCAGCAGTGAACGGGGTGAAGCTTTCTTT.

This clonotype was counted only a few times. This chain links TRBV20-1 with TRBJ1-1, with D maybe TRBD1 (6 bases). Germline values: CDR1 DFQATT, CDR2 SNEGSKA (reference sequence). V lost 1 base to trimming and J lost 3 bases, with 12 bases between them. The CDR3 contains 14 residues. The DNA for the CDR3 is TGCAGTGCTAGAGTGGGGGGCGCGGACACTGAAGCTTTCTTT. Residues: CSARVGGADTEAFF.

The chain is built from TRBV28 and TRBJ1-4; D is unclear. The germline CDR1 and CDR2 sequences are MDHEN and SYDVKM. The V end was cut by 6 bases, the J end by 8 bases, with 13 bases between. The CDR3 is 13 residues long. The CDR3 nucleotides read TGTGCCAGCAGCCCCGGGCCCGGGGAAAAACTGTTTTTT. Translating gives CASSPGPGEKLFF.

This sequence joins TRBV5-4 and TRBJ1-1; D uncertain. The germline CDR1 and CDR2 sequences are SGHNT and YYREEE (reference sequence). CDR3 size: 15 residues. V lost 0 bases to trimming and J lost 0 bases, with 9 bases between them. This CDR3 reads CASSLDSEMNTEAFF. DNA for the CDR3: TGTGCCAGCAGCTTGGATAGCGAGATGAACACTGAAGCTTTCTTT.

This clonotype was detected only a few times. The chain carries TRBV18 and TRBJ2-7; D gene ambiguous. Trimming stripped 4 bases from V and 7 bases from J, with 8 bases between. Germline V CDR1 and CDR2: KGHSH, LQKENI. The CDR3 length is 11 residues. CDR3 amino acids: CASSQVGEQYF. CDR3 DNA: TGTGCCAGCTCACAGGTAGGGGAGCAGTACTTC.

This clonotype was counted a few times. The chain combines TRBV20-1 with TRBJ2-3, with 9 positions matching TRBD2. The length of the CDR3 is 18 residues. Germline V CDR1 and CDR2: DFQATT, SNEGSKA (reference sequence). V lost 0 bases and J lost 6; bases outside the gene matches: 16. The CDR3 DNA sequence: TGCAGTGCTAGAGATGGTGGGCTCGCTAGCGGGGCTCCGGATACGCAGTATTTT. This gives the protein CSARDGGLASGAPDTQYF.

There are a few counts of this clonotype. The chain has TRBV24-1 and TRBJ2-1, with 16 bases that match TRBD2. Germline loops: CDR1 KGHDR, CDR2 SFDVKD. This CDR3 contains 20 residues. Trimming took 3 bases from V and 7 from J; bases not matched to a gene: 14. CDR3 nucleotides: TGTGCCACCAGTGATCCCGGGACTAGCGGGGGGGCCCGTGTCCCAAATGAGCAGTTCTTC. Translated: CATSDPGTSGGARVPNEQFF.

The chain employs TRBV18 and TRBJ2-6, with TRBD2 as a possible D gene (6 bases). CDR1 is KGHSH and CDR2 is LQKENI in the germline V gene. This CDR3 is 14 amino acids long. Trimming removed 6 bases at V and 8 bases at J, with 14 bases between. The CDR3 bases are TGTGCCAGCTCGCGATCGGAGGGAACCAACGTCCTGACTTTC. It is translated as CASSRSEGTNVLTF.

This clonotype was observed a handful of times. The V call is TRBV5-1, the J call TRBJ2-3; TRBD1 agrees at 11 bases. Trimming at V came to 5 bases and at J to 4 bases, leaving 3 bases not matched to a gene. This CDR3 comprises 14 residues. From germline, CDR1 is SGHRS and CDR2 YFSETQ. CDR3 sequence (DNA): TGCGCCAGCAGTGGACAGGGGGCCGCAGATACGCAGTATTTT. Translating it yields CASSGQGAADTQYF.